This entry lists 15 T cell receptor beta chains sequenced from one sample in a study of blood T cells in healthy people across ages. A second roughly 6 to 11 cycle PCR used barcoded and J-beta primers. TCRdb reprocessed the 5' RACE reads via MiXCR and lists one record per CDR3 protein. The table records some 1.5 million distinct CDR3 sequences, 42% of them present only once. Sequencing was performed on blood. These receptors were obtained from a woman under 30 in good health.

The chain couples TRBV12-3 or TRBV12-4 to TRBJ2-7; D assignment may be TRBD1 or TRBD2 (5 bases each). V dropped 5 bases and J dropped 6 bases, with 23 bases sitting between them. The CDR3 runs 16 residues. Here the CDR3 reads CASSADPGRGLAEQYF. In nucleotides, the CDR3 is TGTGCCAGCAGTGCCGATCCGGGACGCGGGTTAGCCGAGCAGTACTTC.

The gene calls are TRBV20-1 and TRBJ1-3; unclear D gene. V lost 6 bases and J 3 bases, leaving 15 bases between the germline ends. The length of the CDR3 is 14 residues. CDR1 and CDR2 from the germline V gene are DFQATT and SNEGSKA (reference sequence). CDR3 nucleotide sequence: TGCAGTGCAGCCCAGGACTCAAATGGAAACACCATATATTTT. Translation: CSAAQDSNGNTIYF.

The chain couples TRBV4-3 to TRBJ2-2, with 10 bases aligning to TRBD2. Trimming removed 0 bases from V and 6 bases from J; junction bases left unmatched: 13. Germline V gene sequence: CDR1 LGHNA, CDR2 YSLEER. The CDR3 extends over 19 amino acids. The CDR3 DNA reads TGCGCCAGCAGCCAAGATTTTTCGCTAGCGGGAGTAGAGGCCGGGGAGCTGTTTTTT. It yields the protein CASSQDFSLAGVEAGELFF.

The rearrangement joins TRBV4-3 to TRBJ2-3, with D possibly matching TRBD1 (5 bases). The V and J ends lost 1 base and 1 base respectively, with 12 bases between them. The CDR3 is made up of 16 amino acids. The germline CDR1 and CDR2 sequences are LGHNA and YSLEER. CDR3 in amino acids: CASSQGGSTGTDTQYF. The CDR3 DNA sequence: TGCGCCAGCAGCCAAGGGGGCTCGACAGGCACAGATACGCAGTATTTT.

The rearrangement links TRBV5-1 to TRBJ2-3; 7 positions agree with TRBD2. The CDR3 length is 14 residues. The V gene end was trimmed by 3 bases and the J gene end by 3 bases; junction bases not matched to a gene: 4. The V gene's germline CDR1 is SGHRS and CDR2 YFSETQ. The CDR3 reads CASSWEGRTDTQYF. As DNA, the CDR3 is TGCGCCAGCAGCTGGGAGGGCCGGACAGATACGCAGTATTTT.

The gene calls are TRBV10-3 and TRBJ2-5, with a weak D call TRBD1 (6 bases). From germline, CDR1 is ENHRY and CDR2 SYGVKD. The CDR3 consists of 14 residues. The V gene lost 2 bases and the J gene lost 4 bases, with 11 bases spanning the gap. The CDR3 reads CAISENSGAETQYF. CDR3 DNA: TGTGCCATCAGTGAGAACTCAGGGGCAGAGACCCAGTACTTC.

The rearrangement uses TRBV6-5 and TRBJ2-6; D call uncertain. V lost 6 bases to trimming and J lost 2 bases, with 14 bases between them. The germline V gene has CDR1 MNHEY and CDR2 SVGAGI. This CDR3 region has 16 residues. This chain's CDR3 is CASSSGVGPGANVLTF. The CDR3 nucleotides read TGTGCCAGCAGCTCCGGAGTGGGTCCTGGGGCCAACGTCCTGACTTTC.

CDR3 coding DNA: TGTGCCAGCAGCTTGGTGGCAGGGGGGTATGAAGCTTTCTTT. Amino acid sequence: CASSLVAGGYEAFF. The gene calls are TRBV5-5 and TRBJ1-1; TRBD1 aligns across 7 bases. Looked up from germline, CDR1 is SGHKS and CDR2 is YYEKEE (reference sequence). CDR3 size: 14 residues. The V segment lost 0 bases and the J segment 7 bases; nucleotides outside the gene matches: 6.

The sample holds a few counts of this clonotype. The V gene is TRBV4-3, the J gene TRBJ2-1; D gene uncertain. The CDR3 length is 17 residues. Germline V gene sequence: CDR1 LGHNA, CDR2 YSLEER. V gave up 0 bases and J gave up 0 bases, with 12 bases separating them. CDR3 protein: CASSQELMTSSYNEQFF. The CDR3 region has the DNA TGCGCCAGCAGCCAAGAGTTGATGACAAGCTCCTACAATGAGCAGTTCTTC.

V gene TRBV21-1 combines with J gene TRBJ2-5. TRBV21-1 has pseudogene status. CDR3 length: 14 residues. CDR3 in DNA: TGTGCCAGCAGCGCCGAACTGGTTCAAGAGACCCAGTACTTC. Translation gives CASSAELVQETQYF.

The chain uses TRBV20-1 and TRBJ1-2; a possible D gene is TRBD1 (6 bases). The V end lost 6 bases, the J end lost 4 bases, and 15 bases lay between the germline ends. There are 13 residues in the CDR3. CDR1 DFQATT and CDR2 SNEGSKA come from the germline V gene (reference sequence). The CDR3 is CSAPLGASYGYTF. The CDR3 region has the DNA TGCAGTGCCCCCCTGGGGGCCAGCTATGGCTACACCTTC.

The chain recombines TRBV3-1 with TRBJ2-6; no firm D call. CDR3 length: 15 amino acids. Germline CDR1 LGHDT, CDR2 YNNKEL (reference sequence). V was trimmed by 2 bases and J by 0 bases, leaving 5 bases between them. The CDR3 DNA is TGTGCCAGCAGCCAACGTCCCTCTGGGGCCAACGTCCTGACTTTC. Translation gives CASSQRPSGANVLTF.

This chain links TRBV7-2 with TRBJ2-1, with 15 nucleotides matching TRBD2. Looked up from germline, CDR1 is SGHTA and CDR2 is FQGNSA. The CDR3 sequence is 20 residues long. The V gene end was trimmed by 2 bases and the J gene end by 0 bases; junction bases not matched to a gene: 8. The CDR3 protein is CASSLPGLAGGRSSYNEQFF. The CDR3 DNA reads TGTGCCAGCAGCTTACCGGGACTAGCGGGAGGCCGAAGCTCCTACAATGAGCAGTTCTTC.

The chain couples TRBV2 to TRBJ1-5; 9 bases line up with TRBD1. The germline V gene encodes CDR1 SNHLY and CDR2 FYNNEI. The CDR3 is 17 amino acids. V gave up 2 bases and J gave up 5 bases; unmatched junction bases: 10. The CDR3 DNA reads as TGTGCCAGCAGTGAACATGGGACAGGGAGGCTTTATCAGCCCCAGCATTTT. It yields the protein CASSEHGTGRLYQPQHF.

The CDR3 DNA reads as TGTGCCAGCAGCGCCGGGACAGCTTACGAAATGAACACTGAAGCTTTCTTT. Translating it yields CASSAGTAYEMNTEAFF. V is TRBV9 and J is TRBJ1-1; 7 bases agree with TRBD1. V lost 3 bases, J lost 0 bases, and 11 bases stayed unmatched. The CDR3 sequence is 17 residues long. The germline gives CDR1 SGDLS, CDR2 YYNGEE.